This TCR beta chain was recovered during a study of T cell repertoires in cytomegalovirus infection. Across the study: Peptides in the study included HLA-C-restricted and HLA-B-restricted CMV epitopes. Public TCR beta signatures indicated both CMV infection and matching HLA type.

Study-wide findings and caveats: Dominating the ex vivo response were HLA-C-restricted CMV-specific TCR beta clonotypes. Summed frequency of public TCR beta families distinguished CMV carriers with the relevant HLA.

The length of the CDR3 is 16 residues. CDR1 and CDR2 from the germline V gene are SGHTA and FQGNSA. Between the trimmed V and J ends, which lost 5 bases and 1 base, there was a span of 15 bases. This clonotype was seen ten or more times. Its antigen remains unknown. Via MiXCR, TCRdb re-called the reads, giving one row per CDR3 protein. There are 300,000 to 400,000 distinct CDR3 sequences in the sample; about 29% occur only once, and roughly 20% lies in the top ten. This chain links TRBV7-2 with TRBJ1-5; TRBD1 might be the D (6 bases). This clonotype was sampled from a human donor in good health (CMV status not recorded). Some clones in this sample may be carry-over from other donors' samples. The material sequenced was cultured PBMCs, taken from culture after CMV antigen stimulation. CDR3 coding DNA: TGTGCCAGCAGCCCCTGGGGGGCTCGGAGCAATCAGCCCCAGCATTTT. Translation gives CASSPWGARSNQPQHF.